This entry lists 25 T cell receptor beta chains sequenced from one sample in a study of Ad26.COV2.S vaccination and SARS-CoV-2 variants. Sample treatment: roughly 19 received Ad26.COV2.S at low or high dose, single or two shots; 5 received placebo; per-sample allocation not given. Day 63 after the first vaccine or placebo injection was the time point for sampling. TCRdb keeps only in-frame clones here, not all; method: immunoSEQ multiplex PCR. The sample lists roughly 400,000 clones; roughly 90% were seen once. The sample here was peripheral blood, taken in a trial of Ad26.COV2.S vaccine versus placebo. The receptors come from a person aged 18-65 years who received the Ad26.COV2.S COVID-19 vaccine or a placebo.

The chain employs TRBV7-9 and TRBJ1-3; TRBD1 matches 9 bases. CDR1 is SEHNR, CDR2 FQNEAQ, per germline (reference sequence). The trim removed 3 bases at V and 5 bases at J, leaving 5 bases unmatched. This CDR3 contains 15 residues. The CDR3 here is CASSFGQGPRNTIYF. The CDR3 bases are TGTGCCAGCAGCTTCGGACAGGGGCCCCGAAACACCATATATTTT. The full variable domain, rest sourced from reference TRBV7-9 and TRBJ1-3, is DTGVSQNPRHKITKRGQNVTFRCDPISEHNRLYWYRQTLGQGPEFLTYFQNEAQLEKSRLLSDRFSAERPKGSFSTLEIQRTEQGDSAMYLCASSFGQGPRNTIYFGEGSWLTVV.

The chain joins TRBV29-1 to TRBJ2-1; D gene unclear. Trimming cost V 3 bases and J 2 bases, with 11 bases left between them. This CDR3 has 14 residues. Germline CDR1 is SQVTM and CDR2 is ANQGSEA. The CDR3 DNA follows: TGCAGCGTTGAGTTCGGTTTGGCCTACAATGAGCAGTTCTTC. It is translated as CSVEFGLAYNEQFF.

The V gene is TRBV18, the J gene TRBJ2-2; no clear D. The CDR3 runs to 17 residues. The V and J ends lost 0 bases and 1 base respectively, with 12 bases between them. Germline V CDR1 and CDR2: KGHSH, LQKENI. In DNA, the CDR3 is TGTGCCAGCTCACCACCGGGCGCCCAGGTGAACACCGGGGAGCTGTTTTTT. As protein: CASSPPGAQVNTGELFF.

CDR3 amino acids: CATSSPTGDGYTF. CDR3 sequence (DNA): TGTGCCACCAGCAGTCCTACTGGAGATGGCTACACCTTC. V is TRBV15 and J is TRBJ1-2; D gene ambiguous. Germline V gives CDR1 LNHNV, CDR2 YYDKDF (reference sequence). V was cut by 3 bases and J by 6 bases, with 11 bases left in between. This CDR3 contains 13 residues.

V is TRBV19 and J is TRBJ2-5; 7 bases agree with TRBD1. The germline V gene has CDR1 LNHDA and CDR2 SQIVND (reference sequence). The CDR3 consists of 12 residues. V shed 8 bases and J 5 bases; nucleotides not matched to a gene: 5. The CDR3 bases are TGTGCCAGTTACAGGGGCAGGGAGACCCAGTACTTC. The encoded protein is CASYRGRETQYF. The whole variable domain, filled in from reference TRBV19 and TRBJ2-5, reads DGGITQSPKYLFRKEGQNVTLSCEQNLNHDAMYWYRQDPGQGLRLIYYSQIVNDFQKGDIAEGYSVSREKKESFPLTVTSAQKNPTAFYLCASYRGRETQYFGPGTRLLVL.

This chain links TRBV6-5 with TRBJ2-1, with TRBD2 matching 7 bases. The CDR3 runs 15 residues. V lost 0 bases and J lost 6; bases outside the gene matches: 5. Per germline, CDR1 MNHEY and CDR2 SVGAGI. The CDR3 region is CASSYSGTTTNEQFF. The CDR3 DNA reads TGTGCCAGCAGTTACTCGGGGACTACAACCAATGAGCAGTTCTTC.

The V and J genes are TRBV10-3 and TRBJ1-2, with D perhaps matching TRBD1 (6 bases). Germline-derived CDR1 and CDR2 are ENHRY and SYGVKD. The CDR3 runs 13 residues. The V end was cut by 5 bases, the J end by 9 bases, with 16 bases between. This chain's CDR3 is CAISNRETNCYTF. The CDR3, as DNA: TGTGCCATCAGTAACAGGGAGACGAATTGCTACACCTTC.

Turning to this clone: At one end the junction does not follow the germline gene, possibly because of a read error. The V call is TRBV7-9, the J call TRBJ2-1, with 8 bases lining up with TRBD2. CDR1 SEHNR and CDR2 FQNEAQ come from the germline V gene (reference sequence). The CDR3 extends over 17 amino acids. The CDR3 sequence: CASSNSISPGGGNEQFF. CDR3 sequence (DNA): TGCGCCAGCAGCAACTCTATTAGTCCCGGGGGGGGCAATGAGCAGTTCTTC.

V is TRBV15 and J is TRBJ2-7, with D uncertain. V was pared by 0 bases and J by 4 bases, with 7 bases between. CDR3 length equals 13 residues. Germline CDR1 LNHNV, CDR2 YYDKDF (reference sequence). The CDR3 is CATSRDSQYEQYF. For the CDR3, the DNA is TGTGCCACCAGCAGAGATTCCCAGTACGAGCAGTACTTC.

This chain connects TRBV19 to TRBJ2-5; 9 bases fit TRBD2. There are 15 residues in the CDR3. Germline CDR1 is LNHDA and CDR2 is SQIVND (reference sequence). V lost 9 bases to trimming and J lost 1 base; unmatched junction nucleotides: 9. CDR3 loop: CASTIAGATQETQYF. CDR3 nucleotide sequence: TGTGCCAGCACTATAGCGGGGGCGACCCAAGAGACCCAGTACTTC.

The chain employs TRBV6-2 or TRBV6-3 and TRBJ2-5; D is undetermined. This CDR3 region has 14 residues. Germline CDR1 MNHEY, CDR2 SVGEGT. Trimming removed 0 bases at V and 5 bases at J, with 10 bases between. The CDR3 sequence is CASSYSGTMETQYF. The CDR3 nucleotides are TGTGCCAGCAGTTACTCGGGAACAATGGAGACCCAGTACTTC.

In regard to this clone: The sample carries other DNA sequences with the same CDR3. J is TRBJ2-7 and V is TRBV12-3 or TRBV12-4, with a tentative D call TRBD2 (5 bases). V dropped 2 bases and J dropped 3 bases, with 5 bases sitting between them. The CDR3 runs 12 residues. CDR3 sequence: CASSLSGYEQYF. The CDR3 region has the DNA TGTGCCAGCAGTTTAAGCGGCTACGAGCAGTACTTC.

The CDR3 here is CASSQGYAILTDTQYF. CDR3 bases: TGTGCCAGCAGCCAAGGTTACGCTATCCTCACAGATACGCAGTATTTT. The chain carries TRBV3-1 (or the pseudogene TRBV3-2) and TRBJ2-3; no clear D. V lost 1 base and J 2 bases, leaving 13 bases between the germline ends. There are 16 residues in the CDR3. The germline V gene has CDR1 LGHDT and CDR2 YNNKEL (reference sequence).

The chain employs TRBV6-1 and TRBJ2-7, with 8 nucleotides matching TRBD2. Germline values: CDR1 MNHNS, CDR2 SASEGT. CDR3 length: 16 residues. V lost 1 base, J lost 4 bases, and 9 bases stayed unmatched. CDR3 DNA sequence: TGTGCCAGCAGTGAAGTTTTTATAGCGGGGTCTTACGAGCAGTACTTC. It yields the protein CASSEVFIAGSYEQYF.

Only one count was recorded for this clone. This sequence joins TRBV6-5 and TRBJ1-5; D gene uncertain. V shed 0 bases and J shed 5 bases, with 11 bases lying between them. From germline, CDR1 is MNHEY and CDR2 SVGAGI. The CDR3 has 15 amino acids. This chain's CDR3 is CASSYSMGYDQPQHF. The CDR3 nucleotides read TGTGCCAGCAGTTACTCGATGGGTTACGATCAGCCCCAGCATTTT.

The V gene is TRBV28, the J gene TRBJ1-6; 7 nucleotides line up with TRBD1. The germline CDR1 and CDR2 sequences are MDHEN and SYDVKM. CDR3 length equals 15 residues. The ends lost 6 bases at V and 8 bases at J; junction bases unmatched: 10. The CDR3 is CASRPTGRTDSPLHF. The CDR3 DNA reads as TGTGCCAGCAGGCCGACAGGGCGGACCGATTCACCCCTCCACTTT.

The rearrangement joins TRBV18 to TRBJ2-7; TRBD1 matches at 9 bases. This CDR3 comprises 15 residues. Germline V CDR1 and CDR2: KGHSH, LQKENI. The J segment lost 3 bases and the V segment lost 3 bases, leaving 6 bases of the junction unmatched. The CDR3 spells CASSPPGTGSYEQYF. DNA of the CDR3: TGTGCCAGCTCACCCCCCGGGACAGGGAGCTACGAGCAGTACTTC.

This rearrangement joins TRBV29-1 to TRBJ1-2; D unresolved. CDR3 length: 14 amino acids. Trimming stripped 6 bases from V and 0 bases from J, with 14 bases between. Germline lookup yields CDR1 SQVTM and CDR2 ANQGSEA. Here the CDR3 DNA reads TGCAGCGTCCCCGACCCTCTTGCTAACTATGGCTACACCTTC. It encodes CSVPDPLANYGYTF.

This chain joins TRBV6-4 and TRBJ2-1, with a possible D match to TRBD2 (7 bases). The CDR3 sequence is 15 residues long. Looked up from germline, CDR1 is MRHNA and CDR2 is SNTAGT. Trimming pared 4 bases from V and 8 bases from J, leaving 18 bases between. CDR3: CASSARGGAWDEQFF. Here the CDR3 DNA reads TGTGCCAGCAGTGCCCGAGGGGGGGCCTGGGATGAGCAGTTCTTC.

This chain links TRBV5-5 with TRBJ1-6; 10 nucleotides agree with TRBD1. The CDR3 spans 16 residues. CDR1 is SGHKS, CDR2 YYEKEE, per germline (reference sequence). V was clipped by 6 bases and J by 10 bases; unmatched bases: 13. The CDR3 bases are TGTGCCAGCACCGAAGACCGAGGGACAGGGGCATCACCCCTCCACTTT. Translated: CASTEDRGTGASPLHF.

The chain is built from TRBV6-5 and TRBJ2-6; weak D call: TRBD1 (6 bases). The CDR3 is 15 amino acids. The V and J ends lost 6 bases and 4 bases respectively, with 13 bases between them. CDR1 and CDR2 from the germline V gene are MNHEY and SVGAGI. CDR3 nucleotides: TGTGCCAGCAGCCTCACAGGGACCGGGGCCAACGTCCTGACTTTC. It codes for CASSLTGTGANVLTF.

The rearrangement links TRBV28 to TRBJ1-2; tentatively, D is TRBD1 (6 bases). Trimming took 5 bases from V and 1 from J, leaving 20 bases between them. Germline V gene sequence: CDR1 MDHEN, CDR2 SYDVKM. CDR3 length: 17 residues. CDR3 DNA sequence: TGTGCCAGCAGTCCACAGGGTCTTCTCTCTTTTAACTATGGCTACACCTTC. Protein product: CASSPQGLLSFNYGYTF.

To note about this clone: A read error is possible here, since a much larger clone lies one base away. The sample contains more than one DNA sequence encoding this CDR3. The chain combines TRBV27 with TRBJ1-5; D is uncertain. Between the trimmed V and J ends, which lost 1 base and 2 bases, there was a span of 3 bases. Per germline, CDR1 MNHEY and CDR2 SMNVEV (reference sequence). There are 13 residues in the CDR3. Here the CDR3 reads CASSLWGNQPQHF. The CDR3 DNA sequence: TGTGCCAGCAGTTTATGGGGCAATCAGCCCCAGCATTTT.

This rearrangement joins TRBV2 to TRBJ1-3, with D hard to call. Trimming removed 1 base at V and 0 bases at J, with 10 bases between. CDR3 length: 16 amino acids. Germline assignment: CDR1 SNHLY and CDR2 FYNNEI. CDR3: CASSEVAVDSGNTIYF. The CDR3 coding sequence is TGTGCCAGCAGTGAAGTTGCGGTCGACTCTGGAAACACCATATATTTT.

The rearrangement joins TRBV6-8 to TRBJ2-5; TRBD2 aligns across 11 bases. Trimming took 4 bases from V and 2 from J; bases not matched to a gene: 15. The CDR3 runs to 19 residues. From germline, CDR1 is MNHGY and CDR2 SAAAGT. The chain's CDR3 is CASSSPGLAEILVQETQYF. CDR3 bases: TGTGCCAGCAGTTCCCCGGGACTAGCGGAGATCCTGGTACAAGAGACCCAGTACTTC.